A selection of T cell receptor beta chains follows, all from one sample in a study of early T cells in non-severe SARS-CoV-2 infection. One entry per CDR3 protein, called by TCRdb with MiXCR from the 5' RACE reads. The sample contains tens of thousands of distinct CDR3 sequences, 8% to 10% of which appear only once. Sequencing used whole blood. These receptors came from an adult who was a healthcare worker with PCR-confirmed SARS-CoV-2 infection or an uninfected control (not recorded which). Each CDR3 is given with its conserved first and last residue. The D gene is left open where the match is weak. Expanded clones are given a class, and other clones once, few, many or no size at all.

>TRBV15|13|NA|TRBJ2-3|many
TGTGCGTCACGTCCCCCGGCCACAGATACGCAGTATTTT
CASRPPATDTQYF
>TRBV13|15|TRBD1|TRBJ2-7|NA
TGTGCCAGCAGCTTAGCGGGGACAGGGATCTACGAGCTGTACTTC
CASSLAGTGIYELYF
>TRBV3-1|15|NA|TRBJ1-6|NA
TGTGCCAGCAGCCAAGACAGGGGCAATAATTCACCCCTCCACTTT
CASSQDRGNNSPLHF
>TRBV7-8|15|NA|TRBJ2-7|NA
TGTGCCAGCAGCTTAGAAGCAGGACCCACCTACGAGCAGTACTTC
CASSLEAGPTYEQYF
>TRBV7-2|14|TRBD2|TRBJ2-7|many
TGTGCCAGCAGCATTCAGCGGGATCCCTCGGGGCAGTACTTC
CASSIQRDPSGQYF
>TRBV6-6|17|NA|TRBJ1-5|NA
TGTGCCAGCAGTTCTAGGGCCCTTACAGGGAGCAATCAGCCCCAGCATTTT
CASSSRALTGSNQPQHF
>TRBV12-3/TRBV12-4|13|NA|TRBJ1-4|NA
TGTGCCAGCAGTTGGATGACTAATGAAAAACTGTTTTTT
CASSWMTNEKLFF
>TRBV10-3|13|NA|TRBJ2-6|NA
TGTGCCTCCCAGGCGTCTGGGGCCAACGTCCTGACTTTC
CASQASGANVLTF
>TRBV4-1|13|NA|TRBJ2-7|few
TGCGCCAGCAGCCCGGACTGGGTGAACGAGCAGTACTTC
CASSPDWVNEQYF
>TRBV11-2|14|NA|TRBJ2-1|NA
TGTGCCAGCAGCTCGCAAAAAGGGGTTTATGAGCAGTTCTTC
CASSSQKGVYEQFF
>TRBV29-1|16|TRBD2|TRBJ2-4|few
TGCAGCGTTGCGTGGAATAGCGGGAGTTCATCCGACATTCAGTACTTC
CSVAWNSGSSSDIQYF
>TRBV20-1|13|NA|TRBJ2-2|many
TGCAGTGCTAGAGCTCAATACACCGGGGAGCTGTTTTTT
CSARAQYTGELFF
>TRBV29-1|13|NA|TRBJ2-2|few
TGCAGCGTTGAAGATCAGGTGGACGGGGAGCTGTTTTTT
CSVEDQVDGELFF
>TRBV3-1|16|NA|TRBJ1-6|few
TGTGCCAGCAGCCAAGATGGGAACAGGGATAATTCACCCCTCCACTTT
CASSQDGNRDNSPLHF
>TRBV29-1|14|NA|TRBJ1-1|many
TGCAGCGTTAAGGGGCGGCAGGGTCTCACTGAAGCTTTCTTT
CSVKGRQGLTEAFF
>TRBV12-3/TRBV12-4|15|TRBD1|TRBJ2-2|many
TGTGCCAGCAGTACCCGACAGGGGAACACCGGGGAGCTGTTTTTT
CASSTRQGNTGELFF
>TRBV5-4|14|TRBD2|TRBJ2-1|few
TGTGCCAGCAGCAAAGCGGGAGTGGACAATGAGCAGTTCTTC
CASSKAGVDNEQFF
>TRBV12-3/TRBV12-4|14|NA|TRBJ2-1|few
TGTGCCAGCAGTTTGGGTGGGAGCGGAGGTGAGCAGTTCTTC
CASSLGGSGGEQFF
>TRBV20-1|15|TRBD1|TRBJ1-6|NA
TGCAGTGCTAGAGCCCAAGACAGGGGCAATTCACCCCTCCACTTT
CSARAQDRGNSPLHF
>TRBV12-3/TRBV12-4|15|NA|TRBJ1-1|NA
TGTGCCAGCAGTTTGGCACTGACAATGAACACTGAAGCTTTCTTT
CASSLALTMNTEAFF
>TRBV6-1|16|NA|TRBJ2-1|many
TGTGCCAGCAGTGAATCCCACAGCCCCCCAGGCGATGAGCAGTTCTTC
CASSESHSPPGDEQFF
>TRBV20-1|15|TRBD2|TRBJ2-7|many
TGCAGTGCTCGCGCGACATCCGGGACTAGCTACGAGCAGTACTTC
CSARATSGTSYEQYF
>TRBV3-1|15|TRBD2|TRBJ2-7|NA
TGTGCCAGCAGCCAAGGACTAGCGGTTTCCTACGAGCAGTACTTC
CASSQGLAVSYEQYF